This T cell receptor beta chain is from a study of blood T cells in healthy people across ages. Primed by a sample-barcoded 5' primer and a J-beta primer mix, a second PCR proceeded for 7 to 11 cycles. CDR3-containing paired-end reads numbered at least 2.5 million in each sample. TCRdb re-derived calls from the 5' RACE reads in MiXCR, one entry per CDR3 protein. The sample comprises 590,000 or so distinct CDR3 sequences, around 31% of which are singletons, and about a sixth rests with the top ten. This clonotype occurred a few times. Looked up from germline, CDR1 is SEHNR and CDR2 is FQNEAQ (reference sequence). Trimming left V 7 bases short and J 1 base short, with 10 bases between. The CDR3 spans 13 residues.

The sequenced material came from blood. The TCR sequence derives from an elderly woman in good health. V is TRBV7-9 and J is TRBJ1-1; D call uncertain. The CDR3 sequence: CASTEIGNTEAFF. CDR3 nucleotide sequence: TGTGCCAGCACCGAAATTGGGAACACTGAAGCTTTCTTT. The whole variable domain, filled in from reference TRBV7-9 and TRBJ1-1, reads DTGVSQNPRHKITKRGQNVTFRCDPISEHNRLYWYRQTLGQGPEFLTYFQNEAQLEKSRLLSDRFSAERPKGSFSTLEIQRTEQGDSAMYLCASTEIGNTEAFFGQGTRLTVV.